A selection of T cell receptor beta chains follows, all from one sample in a study of blood T cell repertoires in COVID-19. The assay was immunoSEQ multiplex PCR, and TCRdb's table has in-frame clones only and misses some. Counted here are 65,000 to 95,000 clones, 60% to 85% occurring once; the ten biggest clones make up approximately 15%. The specimen was peripheral blood. The receptors derive from a human donor in a cohort sampled during active COVID-19. CDR3s include the opening cysteine and the closing phenylalanine or tryptophan. A D gene is named only where the DNA matches it firmly. The size entry is marked missing in some rows and otherwise reads once, few, many or a size class.

clone_size d_call j_call v_call cdr3_nt cdr3_aa
. TRBD2 TRBJ2-3 TRBV4-3 TGCGCCAGCAGCCACTTCGGGGGGGCAGATACGCAGTATTTT CASSHFGGADTQYF
. TRBD2 TRBJ2-5 TRBV19 TGTGCCAGTAGTCCTAGGACTAGCGGGGGGCCAGAGACCCAGTACTTC CASSPRTSGGPETQYF
. . TRBJ2-3 TRBV21-1 TGTGCCAGCAGCAAAGCTTTACAGGGTACGGATACGCAGTATTTT CASSKALQGTDTQYF
once TRBD1 TRBJ1-2 TRBV5-1 TGCGCCAGCAGAGAAACAGGGGGTAGCTATGGCTACACCTTC CASRETGGSYGYTF
. . TRBJ1-1 TRBV2 TGTGCCAGCCTCCCGGGCGGGGGCACTGAAGCTTTCTTT CASLPGGGTEAFF
. . TRBJ2-3 TRBV5-4 TGTGCCAGCAGCACGCTAGCCCCCGGAGATACGCAGTATTTT CASSTLAPGDTQYF
. TRBD2 TRBJ2-1 TRBV11-3 TGTGCCAGCAGCTCGGCGGCTAGCGGGGGGAGCTCCTACAATGAGCAGTTCTTC CASSSAASGGSSYNEQFF
few . TRBJ1-5 TRBV7-6 TGTGCCAGCAGCTTGGCAAGCCCCGGAGGCAATCAGCCCCAGCATTTT CASSLASPGGNQPQHF
. TRBD1 TRBJ2-3 TRBV5-4 TGTGCCAGCAGCTTACCTACAGGGGGCGGGACAGATACGCAGTATTTT CASSLPTGGGTDTQYF
. TRBD1 TRBJ2-1 TRBV9 TGTGCCAGCAGCGCCTACCGGGACAGGGTAACCAATGAGCAGTTCTTC CASSAYRDRVTNEQFF
few . TRBJ1-6 TRBV2 TGTGCCAGCAGTGTAGTACGCCCGAGCACCTATAATTCACCCCTCCACTTT CASSVVRPSTYNSPLHF